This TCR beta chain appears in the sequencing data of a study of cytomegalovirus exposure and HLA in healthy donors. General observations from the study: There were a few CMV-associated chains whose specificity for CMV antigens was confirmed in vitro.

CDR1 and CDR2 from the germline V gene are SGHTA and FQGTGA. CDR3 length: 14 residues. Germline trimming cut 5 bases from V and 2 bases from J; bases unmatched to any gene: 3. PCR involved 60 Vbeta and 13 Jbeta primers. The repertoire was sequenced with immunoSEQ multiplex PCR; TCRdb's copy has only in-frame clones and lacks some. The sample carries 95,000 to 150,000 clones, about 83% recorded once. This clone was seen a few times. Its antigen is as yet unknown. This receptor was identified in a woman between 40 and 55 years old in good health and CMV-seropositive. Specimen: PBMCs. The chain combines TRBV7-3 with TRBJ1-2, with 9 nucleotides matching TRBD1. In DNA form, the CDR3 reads TGTGCCAGCAGCCCAGGACAGGGGAACTATGGCTACACCTTC. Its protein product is CASSPGQGNYGYTF. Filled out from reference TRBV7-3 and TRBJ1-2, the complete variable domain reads GAGVSQTPSNKVTEKGKYVELRCDPISGHTALYWYRQSLGQGPEFLIYFQGTGAADDSGLPNDRFFAVRPEGSVSTLKIQRTERGDSAVYLCASSPGQGNYGYTFGSGTRLTVV.